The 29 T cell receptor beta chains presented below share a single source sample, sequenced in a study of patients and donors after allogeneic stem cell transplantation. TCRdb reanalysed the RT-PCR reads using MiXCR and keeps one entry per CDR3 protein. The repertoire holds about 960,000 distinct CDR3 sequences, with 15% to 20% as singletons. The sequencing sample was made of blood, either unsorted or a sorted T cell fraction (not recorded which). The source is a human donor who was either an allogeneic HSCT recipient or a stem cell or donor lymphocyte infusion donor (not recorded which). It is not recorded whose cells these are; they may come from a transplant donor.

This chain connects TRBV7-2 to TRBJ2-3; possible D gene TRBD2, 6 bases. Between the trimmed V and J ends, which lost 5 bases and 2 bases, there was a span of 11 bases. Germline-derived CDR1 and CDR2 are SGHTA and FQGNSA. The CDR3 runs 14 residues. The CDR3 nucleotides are TGTGCCAGCAGCGCCTCTAGCGCCACAGATACGCAGTATTTT. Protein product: CASSASSATDTQYF.

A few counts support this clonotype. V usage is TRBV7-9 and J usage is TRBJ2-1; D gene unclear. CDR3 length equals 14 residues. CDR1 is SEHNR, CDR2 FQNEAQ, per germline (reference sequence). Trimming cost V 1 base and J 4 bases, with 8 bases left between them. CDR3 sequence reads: CASSLEGRYNEQFF. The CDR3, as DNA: TGTGCCAGCAGCTTAGAGGGCAGATACAATGAGCAGTTCTTC. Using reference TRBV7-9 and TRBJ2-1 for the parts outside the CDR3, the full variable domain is DTGVSQNPRHKITKRGQNVTFRCDPISEHNRLYWYRQTLGQGPEFLTYFQNEAQLEKSRLLSDRFSAERPKGSFSTLEIQRTEQGDSAMYLCASSLEGRYNEQFFGPGTRLTVL.

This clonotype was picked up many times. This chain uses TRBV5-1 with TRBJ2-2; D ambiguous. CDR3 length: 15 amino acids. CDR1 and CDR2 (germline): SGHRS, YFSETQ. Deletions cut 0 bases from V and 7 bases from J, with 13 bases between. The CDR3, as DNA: TGCGCCAGCAGCTTGGCCAGGCCCGACGGCGGGGAGCTGTTTTTT. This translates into CASSLARPDGGELFF.

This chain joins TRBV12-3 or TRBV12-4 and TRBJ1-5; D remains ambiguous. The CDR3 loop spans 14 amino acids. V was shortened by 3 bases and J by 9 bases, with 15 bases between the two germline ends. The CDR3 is CASSFIDPPWPQHF. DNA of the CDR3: TGTGCCAGCAGTTTTATTGACCCTCCGTGGCCCCAGCATTTT.

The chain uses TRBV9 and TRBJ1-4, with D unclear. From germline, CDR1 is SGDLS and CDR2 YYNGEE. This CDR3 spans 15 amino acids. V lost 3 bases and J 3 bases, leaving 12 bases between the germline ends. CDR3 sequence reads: CASSEAGQANEKLFF. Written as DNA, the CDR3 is TGTGCCAGCAGCGAAGCCGGGCAAGCTAATGAAAAACTGTTTTTT.

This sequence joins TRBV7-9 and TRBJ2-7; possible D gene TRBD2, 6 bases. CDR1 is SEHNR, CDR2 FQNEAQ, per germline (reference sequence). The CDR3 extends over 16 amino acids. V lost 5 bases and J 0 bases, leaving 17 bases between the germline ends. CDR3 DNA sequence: TGTGCCAGCAGCCGCGTCGTCGGGGAGGCCTCCTACGAGCAGTACTTC. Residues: CASSRVVGEASYEQYF.

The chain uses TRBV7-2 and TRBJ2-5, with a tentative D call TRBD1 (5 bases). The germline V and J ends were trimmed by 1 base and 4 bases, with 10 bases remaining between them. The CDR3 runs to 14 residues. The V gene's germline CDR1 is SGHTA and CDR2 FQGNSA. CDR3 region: CASSLEAGLETQYF. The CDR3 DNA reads TGTGCCAGCAGCTTAGAGGCAGGGCTAGAGACCCAGTACTTC.

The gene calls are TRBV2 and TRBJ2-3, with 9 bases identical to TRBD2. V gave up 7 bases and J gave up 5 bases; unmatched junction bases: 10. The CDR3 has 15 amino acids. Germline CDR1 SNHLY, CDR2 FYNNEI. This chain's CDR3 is CASNGASGAVDTQYF. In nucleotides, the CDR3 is TGTGCCAGCAACGGGGCTAGCGGGGCGGTAGATACGCAGTATTTT.

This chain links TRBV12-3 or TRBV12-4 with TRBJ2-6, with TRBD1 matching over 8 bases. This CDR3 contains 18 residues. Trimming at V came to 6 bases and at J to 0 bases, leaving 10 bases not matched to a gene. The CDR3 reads CASRLGQGPLSGANVLTF. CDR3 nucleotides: TGTGCCAGCAGACTTGGACAGGGCCCCCTCTCTGGGGCCAACGTCCTGACTTTC.

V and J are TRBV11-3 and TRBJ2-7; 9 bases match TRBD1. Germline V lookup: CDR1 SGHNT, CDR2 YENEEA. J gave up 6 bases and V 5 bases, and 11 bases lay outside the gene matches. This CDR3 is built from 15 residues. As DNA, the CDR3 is TGTGCCAGCAGCGGTACCGGGACAGGGTCAGGCGAGCAGTACTTC. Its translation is CASSGTGTGSGEQYF.

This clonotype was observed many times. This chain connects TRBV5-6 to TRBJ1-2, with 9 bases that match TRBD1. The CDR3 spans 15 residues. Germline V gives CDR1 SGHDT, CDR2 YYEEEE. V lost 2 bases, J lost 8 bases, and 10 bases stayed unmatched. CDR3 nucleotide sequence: TGTGCCAGCAGCTTCCGCCTCGACAGGGGGACGGGCTACACCTTC. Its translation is CASSFRLDRGTGYTF.

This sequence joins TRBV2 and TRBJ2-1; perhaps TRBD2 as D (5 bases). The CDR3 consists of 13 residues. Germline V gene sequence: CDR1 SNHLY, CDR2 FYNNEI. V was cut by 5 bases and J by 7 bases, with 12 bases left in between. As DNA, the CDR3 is TGTGCCAGCAGTAGTCGGGAAGGAAATGAGCAGTTCTTC. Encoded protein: CASSSREGNEQFF.

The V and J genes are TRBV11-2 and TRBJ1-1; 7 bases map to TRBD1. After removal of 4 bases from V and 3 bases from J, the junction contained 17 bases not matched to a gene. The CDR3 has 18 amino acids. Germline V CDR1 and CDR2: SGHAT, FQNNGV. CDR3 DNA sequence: TGTGCCAGCAGCTCGCCATCCAGGGGGGCCTATAAGGACACTGAAGCTTTCTTT. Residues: CASSSPSRGAYKDTEAFF. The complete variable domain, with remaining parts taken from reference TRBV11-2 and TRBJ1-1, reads EAGVAQSPRYKIIEKRQSVAFWCNPISGHATLYWYQQILGQGPKLLIQFQNNGVVDDSQLPKDRFSAERLKGVDSTLKIQPAKLEDSAVYLCASSSPSRGAYKDTEAFFGQGTRLTVV.

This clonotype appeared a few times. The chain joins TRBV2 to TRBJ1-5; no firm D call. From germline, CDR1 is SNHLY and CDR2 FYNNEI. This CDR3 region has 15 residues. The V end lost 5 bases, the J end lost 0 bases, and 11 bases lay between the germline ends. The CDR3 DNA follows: TGTGCCAGCAGTCCCCCGGGCTCTAGCAATCAGCCCCAGCATTTT. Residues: CASSPPGSSNQPQHF.

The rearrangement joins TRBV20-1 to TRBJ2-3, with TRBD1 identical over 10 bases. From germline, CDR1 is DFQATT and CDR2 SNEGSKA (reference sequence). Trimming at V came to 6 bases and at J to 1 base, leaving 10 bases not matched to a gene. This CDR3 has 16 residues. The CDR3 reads CSANRQGAIGTDTQYF. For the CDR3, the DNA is TGCAGTGCCAACAGACAGGGGGCCATTGGCACAGATACGCAGTATTTT.

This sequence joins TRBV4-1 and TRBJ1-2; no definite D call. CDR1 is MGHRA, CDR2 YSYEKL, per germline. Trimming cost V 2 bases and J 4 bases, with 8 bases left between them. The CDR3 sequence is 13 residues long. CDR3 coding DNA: TGCGCCAGCAGCCAATCCAGGAGCTATGGCTACACCTTC. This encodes CASSQSRSYGYTF.

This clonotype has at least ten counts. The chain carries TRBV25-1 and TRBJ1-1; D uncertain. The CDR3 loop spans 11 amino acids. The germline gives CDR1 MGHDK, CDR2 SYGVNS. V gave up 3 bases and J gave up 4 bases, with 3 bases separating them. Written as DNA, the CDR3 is TGTGCCAGCAGTGAGTTCACTGAAGCTTTCTTT. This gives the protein CASSEFTEAFF.

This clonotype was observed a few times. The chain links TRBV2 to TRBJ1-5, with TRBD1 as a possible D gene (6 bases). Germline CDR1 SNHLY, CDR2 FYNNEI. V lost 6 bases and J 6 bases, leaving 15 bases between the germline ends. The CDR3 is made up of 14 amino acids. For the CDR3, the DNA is TGTGCCAGCAGCGTTAGAACAGGGAGTCAGCCCCAGCATTTT. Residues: CASSVRTGSQPQHF.

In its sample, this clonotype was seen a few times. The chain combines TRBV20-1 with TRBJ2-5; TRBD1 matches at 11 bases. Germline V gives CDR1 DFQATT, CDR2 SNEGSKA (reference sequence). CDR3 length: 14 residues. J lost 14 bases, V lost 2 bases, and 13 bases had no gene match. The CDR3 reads CSARNARDRGFHYF. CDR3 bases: TGCAGTGCTAGAAATGCCCGGGACAGGGGGTTTCACTACTTC.

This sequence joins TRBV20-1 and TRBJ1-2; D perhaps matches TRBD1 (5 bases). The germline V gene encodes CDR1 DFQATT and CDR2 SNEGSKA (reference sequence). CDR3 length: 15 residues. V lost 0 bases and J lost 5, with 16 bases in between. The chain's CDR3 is CSARDGLTDLYGYTF. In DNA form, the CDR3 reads TGCAGTGCTAGAGATGGACTGACAGATCTATATGGCTACACCTTC.

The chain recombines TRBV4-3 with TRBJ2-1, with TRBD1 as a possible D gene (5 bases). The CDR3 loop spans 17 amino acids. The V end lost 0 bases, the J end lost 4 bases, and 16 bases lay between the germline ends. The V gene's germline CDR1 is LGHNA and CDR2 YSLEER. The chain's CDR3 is CASSQDVETQAYNEQFF. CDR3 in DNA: TGCGCCAGCAGCCAAGATGTCGAGACACAGGCTTACAATGAGCAGTTCTTC.

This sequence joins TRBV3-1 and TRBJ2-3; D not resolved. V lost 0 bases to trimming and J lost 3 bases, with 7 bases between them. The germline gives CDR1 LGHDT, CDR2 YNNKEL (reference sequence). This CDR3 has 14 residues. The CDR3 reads CASSQDMGTDTQYF. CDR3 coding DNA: TGTGCCAGCAGCCAAGATATGGGAACAGATACGCAGTATTTT.

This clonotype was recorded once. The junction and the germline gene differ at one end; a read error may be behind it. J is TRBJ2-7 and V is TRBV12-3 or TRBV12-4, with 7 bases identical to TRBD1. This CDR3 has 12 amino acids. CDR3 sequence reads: CTSSRQGYEQYF. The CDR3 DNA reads TGTACCAGCAGTCGACAGGGCTACGAGCAGTACTTC.

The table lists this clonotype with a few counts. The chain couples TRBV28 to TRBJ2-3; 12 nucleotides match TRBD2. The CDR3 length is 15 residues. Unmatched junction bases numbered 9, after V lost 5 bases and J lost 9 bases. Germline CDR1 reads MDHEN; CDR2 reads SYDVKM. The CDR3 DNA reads TGTGCCAGCAGTGCCCTAGCGGGAGGGCAGGCGACGCAGTATTTT. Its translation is CASSALAGGQATQYF.

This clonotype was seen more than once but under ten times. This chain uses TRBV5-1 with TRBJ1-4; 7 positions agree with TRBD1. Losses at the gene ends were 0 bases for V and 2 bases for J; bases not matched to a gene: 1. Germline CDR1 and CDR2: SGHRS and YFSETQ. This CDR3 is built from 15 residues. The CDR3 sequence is CASSLEQGTNEKLFF. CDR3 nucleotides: TGCGCCAGCAGCTTGGAACAGGGGACTAATGAAAAACTGTTTTTT.

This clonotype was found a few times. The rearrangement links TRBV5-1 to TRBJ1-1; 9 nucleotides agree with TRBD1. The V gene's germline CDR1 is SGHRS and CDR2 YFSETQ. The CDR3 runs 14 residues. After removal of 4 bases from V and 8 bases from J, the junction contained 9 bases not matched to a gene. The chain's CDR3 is CASSDTGGAGEAFF. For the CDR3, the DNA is TGCGCCAGCAGCGATACAGGGGGCGCGGGGGAAGCTTTCTTT.

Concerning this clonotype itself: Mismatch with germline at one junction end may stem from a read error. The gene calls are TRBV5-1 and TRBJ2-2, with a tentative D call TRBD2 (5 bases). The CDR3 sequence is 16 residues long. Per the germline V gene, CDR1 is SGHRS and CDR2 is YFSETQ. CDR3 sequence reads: CATSSGSQANTGELFF. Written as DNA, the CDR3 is TGCGCCACCAGCTCGGGGAGTCAGGCGAACACCGGGGAGCTGTTTTTT. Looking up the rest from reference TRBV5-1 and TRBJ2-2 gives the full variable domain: KAGVTQTPRYLIKTRGQQVTLSCSPISGHRSVSWYQQTPGQGLQFLFEYFSETQRNKGNFPGRFSGRQFSNSRSEMNVSTLELGDSALYLCATSSGSQANTGELFFGEGSRLTVL.

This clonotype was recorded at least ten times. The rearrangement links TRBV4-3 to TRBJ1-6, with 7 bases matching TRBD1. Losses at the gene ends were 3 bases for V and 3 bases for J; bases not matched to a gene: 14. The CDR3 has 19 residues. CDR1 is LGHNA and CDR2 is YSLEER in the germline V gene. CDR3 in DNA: TGCGCCAGCAGCCAGAAGGGGAAGGAGGGGGCGATCTATAATTCACCCCTCCACTTT. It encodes CASSQKGKEGAIYNSPLHF.

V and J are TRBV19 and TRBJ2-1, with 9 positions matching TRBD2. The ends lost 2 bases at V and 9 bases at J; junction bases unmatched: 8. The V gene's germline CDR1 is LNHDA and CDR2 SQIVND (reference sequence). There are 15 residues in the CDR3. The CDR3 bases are TGTGCCAGTAGTATACCGGGCGGGGGGGCCGGTGAGCAGTTCTTC. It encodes CASSIPGGGAGEQFF.